This T cell receptor beta chain came from a study of blood T cell repertoires in COVID-19. Study as a whole: Sources were T cells, B-cell-depleted T cells, or PBMCs; the material itself was cDNA or gDNA.

The CDR3 covers 13 residues. CDR1 SQVTM and CDR2 ANQGSEA come from the germline V gene. V lost 7 bases and J lost 2; bases outside the gene matches: 4. In the original analysis: Counts of nucleated cells, estimated from reference gene primer amplification, were obtained. TCRdb's table, derived via immunoSEQ multiplex PCR, lists solely in-frame clones and lacks some. V and J calls and clone size are those listed in that table; D and trimming were worked out from the DNA. The sample records a few hundred thousand clones, approximately 90% being singletons. The chain employs TRBV29-1 and TRBJ1-2; 10 bases match TRBD1. This sequence was found in a man younger than 35 who had recovered from COVID-19. Material for sequencing was PBMCs or T cells enriched from blood (not recorded which). The CDR3, as DNA: TGCAGCGCCCCGGACAGGGGGAACTATGGCTACACCTTC. Translated: CSAPDRGNYGYTF.